The clone carrying this T cell receptor (beta chain) was observed at least ten times. Its antigen is not identified. This record belongs to a study of human T cells and chemical hapten exposure. Study in general: Skin on the upper inner arm, roughly 2 cm by roughly 2 cm in size, was sensitized with 2% DPC.

Study-level points and caveats: Expanded TCRs created a significantly greater count of big CDR3 similarity clusters than controls did.

The CDR3 has 15 residues. V was pared by 8 bases and J by 3 bases, with 17 bases between. From germline, CDR1 is SGHTA and CDR2 FQGNSA. Time point: patch test 3, about 24 weeks after DPC sensitization. Treatment: therapeutic diphenylcyclopropenone sensitization with weekly scalp DPC. Someone pulled total RNA out of unfractionated whole blood. Original handling: With a range of roughly 23,224 to 690,600, the median per sample was around 96,000 TCRs. TCRdb re-analysed the RACE reads in MiXCR, keeping a single row per CDR3 protein. These V and J calls are TCRdb output, not the study's own analysis. Among roughly 38,000 distinct CDR3 sequences listed, 8% to 10% were seen once.

The TCR comes from a man aged 50 to 59 with alopecia areata. Some clones in this sample may be carry-over from other donors' samples. The sequences come from whole blood, collected in connection with sensitization to the hapten diphenylcyclopropenone (DPC). The chain employs TRBV7-2 and TRBJ2-1; TRBD1 might be the D (6 bases). The CDR3 sequence is CASRENRDNYNEQFF. The CDR3 nucleotides are TGTGCCAGCCGCGAAAACCGGGACAACTACAATGAGCAGTTCTTC.